The rows below give T cell receptor beta chains drawn from one sample of a study of blood T cell repertoires in COVID-19. Assay: immunoSEQ multiplex PCR; the TCRdb copy retains only in-frame clones and omits some. The data hold some 65,000 clones, with 75% to 90% observed a single time. Material: peripheral blood. The receptors were gathered from a man between 35 and 55 years old with COVID-19, enrolled during active disease. Each CDR3 is given with its conserved first and last residue. The D gene is left open where the match is weak. Clone size is not always given. Where it is, it says once, few, many or a class for expanded clones.

J: TRBJ1-2; V: TRBV5-6; size: -; D: -; CDR3: CASSLSATTGYTF; DNA: TGTGCCAGCAGCTTGTCTGCCACAACTGGCTACACCTTC
J: TRBJ2-2; V: TRBV11-2; size: -; D: TRBD2; CDR3: CASSWGGNTGELFF; DNA: TGTGCCAGCAGCTGGGGGGGGAACACCGGGGAGCTGTTTTTT
J: TRBJ1-6; V: TRBV5-1; size: -; D: TRBD1; CDR3: CASSLAGTANSPLHF; DNA: TGCGCCAGCAGCTTGGCAGGGACAGCTAATTCACCCCTCCACTTT
J: TRBJ2-2; V: TRBV5-1; size: few; D: TRBD1; CDR3: CASSLSADRYTGELFF; DNA: TGCGCCAGCAGCTTGTCTGCGGACAGGTACACCGGGGAGCTGTTTTTT
J: TRBJ1-2; V: TRBV28; size: -; D: TRBD1; CDR3: CAASRAGGYSGYTF; DNA: TGTGCCGCCTCTCGGGCAGGGGGTTACAGTGGCTACACCTTC
J: TRBJ2-6; V: TRBV28; size: -; D: -; CDR3: CASSLSGWSGANVLTF; DNA: TGTGCCAGCAGTTTATCCGGGTGGTCTGGGGCCAACGTCCTGACTTTC
J: TRBJ1-1; V: TRBV28; size: -; D: TRBD1; CDR3: CASSSQQGLRTEAFF; DNA: TGTGCCAGCAGTTCACAACAGGGGTTGAGGACTGAAGCTTTCTTT
J: TRBJ1-5; V: TRBV4-1; size: -; D: -; CDR3: CASSQDGGNQPQHF; DNA: TGCGCCAGCAGCCAAGATGGAGGAAATCAGCCCCAGCATTTT
J: TRBJ2-7; V: TRBV4-1; size: -; D: -; CDR3: CASSQDPQGRYEQYF; DNA: TGCGCCAGCAGCCAAGATCCCCAGGGTCGCTACGAGCAGTACTTC
J: TRBJ2-2; V: TRBV30; size: -; D: -; CDR3: CAWSVMGADTGELFF; DNA: TGTGCCTGGAGTGTGATGGGGGCGGACACCGGGGAGCTGTTTTTT
J: TRBJ2-2; V: TRBV6-4; size: -; D: TRBD2; CDR3: CASSDSRGLASTGELFF; DNA: TGTGCCAGCAGTGACTCGAGGGGACTAGCTTCGACCGGGGAGCTGTTTTTT
J: TRBJ2-5; V: TRBV4-2; size: -; D: TRBD2; CDR3: CASSQTSGLGGGTQYF; DNA: TGTGCCAGCAGCCAGACTAGCGGACTCGGGGGAGGGACCCAGTACTTC
J: TRBJ2-7; V: TRBV6-5; size: -; D: -; CDR3: CAATRTSPYEQYF; DNA: TGTGCCGCCACCAGGACTTCACCCTACGAGCAGTACTTC
J: TRBJ2-1; V: TRBV5-4; size: -; D: TRBD2; CDR3: CASRDGLADSYNEQFF; DNA: TGTGCCAGCAGGGACGGACTAGCGGATTCCTACAATGAGCAGTTCTTC
J: TRBJ2-5; V: TRBV5-4; size: -; D: TRBD1; CDR3: CASNPGTGGKETQYF; DNA: TGTGCCAGCAACCCTGGGACAGGGGGGAAAGAGACCCAGTACTTC
J: TRBJ1-1; V: TRBV6-4; size: -; D: -; CDR3: CASRDSDRNTEAFF; DNA: TGTGCCAGCAGGGACTCCGACAGGAACACTGAAGCTTTCTTT
J: TRBJ2-3; V: TRBV5-1; size: -; D: TRBD1; CDR3: CASSPRDSLSTDTQYF; DNA: TGCGCCAGCAGCCCCCGGGACAGCCTAAGCACAGATACGCAGTATTTT
J: TRBJ2-1; V: TRBV12-3/TRBV12-4; size: -; D: -; CDR3: CASSAGRLGEQFF; DNA: TGTGCCAGCAGTGCGGGGAGGTTGGGTGAGCAGTTCTTC
J: TRBJ2-1; V: TRBV28; size: -; D: TRBD1; CDR3: CASSFGTGPYEQFF; DNA: TGTGCCAGCAGTTTTGGGACAGGGCCCTATGAGCAGTTCTTC
J: TRBJ2-1; V: TRBV6-2/TRBV6-3; size: -; D: TRBD1; CDR3: CASSYQGAPYNEQFF; DNA: TGTGCCAGCAGTTATCAGGGGGCCCCCTACAATGAGCAGTTCTTC
J: TRBJ2-5; V: TRBV30; size: once; D: TRBD2; CDR3: CAATGGSAGETQYF; DNA: TGTGCCGCGACGGGGGGTAGTGCGGGGGAGACCCAGTACTTC
J: TRBJ2-2; V: TRBV6-5; size: few; D: TRBD1; CDR3: CASNPGQGNTGELFF; DNA: TGTGCCAGCAATCCGGGACAGGGGAACACCGGGGAGCTGTTTTTT
J: TRBJ2-3; V: TRBV5-5; size: -; D: TRBD2; CDR3: CASSSPSGGTDTQYF; DNA: TGTGCCAGCAGCTCCCCTAGCGGGGGCACAGATACGCAGTATTTT
J: TRBJ1-3; V: TRBV9; size: -; D: -; CDR3: CASSVDTRNSGNTIYF; DNA: TGTGCCAGCAGCGTAGATACGAGGAACTCTGGAAACACCATATATTTT
J: TRBJ2-4; V: TRBV11-2; size: -; D: -; CDR3: CASSLDMDSIAKNIQYF; DNA: TGTGCCAGCAGCTTAGATATGGACAGTATAGCCAAAAACATTCAGTACTTC
J: TRBJ2-3; V: TRBV9; size: -; D: TRBD2; CDR3: CASSVGAGDRDTQYF; DNA: TGTGCCAGCAGCGTAGGAGCGGGGGACCGAGATACGCAGTATTTT
J: TRBJ1-2; V: TRBV19; size: -; D: -; CDR3: CASRDHRVGGYTF; DNA: TGTGCCAGTAGAGACCACAGGGTCGGTGGCTACACCTTC
J: TRBJ2-1; V: TRBV27; size: -; D: TRBD2; CDR3: CASSSTLLAATYNEQFF; DNA: TGTGCCAGCAGTTCAACCCTCCTAGCGGCCACCTACAATGAGCAGTTCTTC
J: TRBJ2-2; V: TRBV28; size: once; D: TRBD2; CDR3: CASSLRRLAGELNTGELFF; DNA: TGTGCCAGCAGTTTGCGACGGCTAGCGGGGGAATTGAACACCGGGGAGCTGTTTTTT
J: TRBJ1-1; V: TRBV28; size: few; D: -; CDR3: CASSSQTDEAFF; DNA: TGTGCCAGCAGTTCGCAGACAGATGAAGCTTTCTTT
J: TRBJ1-1; V: TRBV7-2; size: -; D: TRBD1; CDR3: CASSLAPGQMNTEAFF; DNA: TGTGCCAGCAGCCTGGCTCCGGGACAGATGAACACTGAAGCTTTCTTT
J: TRBJ1-5; V: TRBV6-5; size: once; D: TRBD1; CDR3: CASSGTGLSNQPQHF; DNA: TGTGCCAGCAGCGGGACAGGACTGAGCAATCAGCCCCAGCATTTT
J: TRBJ1-5; V: TRBV19; size: -; D: -; CDR3: CASSIPGISNQPQHF; DNA: TGTGCCAGTAGTATCCCAGGGATCAGCAATCAGCCCCAGCATTTT
J: TRBJ1-3; V: TRBV6-1; size: -; D: -; CDR3: CASSAWGQVLSGNTIYF; DNA: TGTGCCAGCAGTGCCTGGGGGCAGGTCCTCTCTGGAAACACCATATATTTT
J: TRBJ2-5; V: TRBV6-5; size: -; D: TRBD2; CDR3: CASRDGGGWSETQYF; DNA: TGTGCCAGCAGAGACGGGGGGGGCTGGTCAGAGACCCAGTACTTC
J: TRBJ1-1; V: TRBV5-6; size: once; D: -; CDR3: CASSKQGVNTEAFF; DNA: TGTGCCAGCAGCAAGCAAGGGGTGAACACTGAAGCTTTCTTT
J: TRBJ2-7; V: TRBV5-1; size: -; D: -; CDR3: CASSLDGGAYEQYF; DNA: TGCGCCAGCAGCTTGGATGGGGGCGCGTACGAGCAGTACTTC
J: TRBJ2-1; V: TRBV23-1; size: -; D: -; CDR3: CASSQSLRDTFYNEQFF; DNA: TGCGCCAGCAGTCAATCGCTCCGGGACACCTTCTACAATGAGCAGTTCTTC
J: TRBJ2-7; V: TRBV6-6; size: -; D: -; CDR3: CASRTRDYEQYF; DNA: TGTGCCAGCAGAACCCGGGACTACGAGCAGTACTTC
J: TRBJ1-3; V: TRBV10-1; size: once; D: -; CDR3: CASRLVNTIYF; DNA: TGCGCCAGCCGGTTAGTTAACACCATATATTTT
J: TRBJ2-5; V: TRBV5-1; size: once; D: -; CDR3: CASRPEGETQYF; DNA: TGCGCCAGCCGCCCGGAGGGGGAGACCCAGTACTTC
J: TRBJ2-5; V: TRBV3-1/TRBV3-2; size: -; D: -; CDR3: CASSLWDLQETQYF; DNA: TGTGCCAGCAGCCTATGGGACTTACAAGAGACCCAGTACTTC
J: TRBJ2-6; V: TRBV6-1; size: -; D: TRBD1; CDR3: CASSEEQRGTGGSGANVLTF; DNA: TGTGCCAGCAGTGAAGAGCAACGGGGGACAGGCGGATCTGGGGCCAACGTCCTGACTTTC
J: TRBJ1-6; V: TRBV6-6; size: -; D: -; CDR3: CASSYGQGSPLHF; DNA: TGTGCCAGCAGTTACGGCCAGGGTTCACCCCTCCACTTT
J: TRBJ2-3; V: TRBV6-5; size: -; D: TRBD2; CDR3: CASRTSLTDTQYF; DNA: TGTGCCAGCCGGACTAGCCTCACAGATACGCAGTATTTT
J: TRBJ1-1; V: TRBV19; size: -; D: -; CDR3: CASSIRGGTEAFF; DNA: TGTGCCAGTAGTATAAGGGGAGGCACTGAAGCTTTCTTT
J: TRBJ2-1; V: TRBV2; size: -; D: -; CDR3: CASTVLSYNEQFF; DNA: TGTGCCAGCACGGTATTATCCTACAATGAGCAGTTCTTC
J: TRBJ2-3; V: TRBV3-1/TRBV3-2; size: -; D: TRBD2; CDR3: CASSQMSGEYTDTQYF; DNA: TGTGCCAGCAGCCAGATGAGCGGGGAGTACACAGATACGCAGTATTTT
J: TRBJ1-3; V: TRBV2; size: -; D: -; CDR3: CASSGALRGNTIYF; DNA: TGTGCCAGCAGTGGGGCCCTTCGGGGAAACACCATATATTTT
J: TRBJ2-3; V: TRBV29-1; size: -; D: -; CDR3: CSVELSSTDTQYF; DNA: TGCAGCGTTGAGTTATCTAGCACAGATACGCAGTATTTT
J: TRBJ1-3; V: TRBV28; size: -; D: TRBD1; CDR3: CAATGGAGNTIYF; DNA: TGTGCCGCGACAGGGGGCGCCGGAAACACCATATATTTT
J: TRBJ2-7; V: TRBV7-3; size: -; D: -; CDR3: CASSSGGSTYEQYF; DNA: TGTGCCAGCAGCTCTGGAGGTTCAACCTACGAGCAGTACTTC
J: TRBJ1-3; V: TRBV11-2; size: -; D: -; CDR3: CASSRGRATGSGNTIYF; DNA: TGTGCCAGCAGCCGAGGAAGGGCGACAGGCTCTGGAAACACCATATATTTT